The entry below gives a single T cell receptor beta chain sequence along with its context. Its antigen is undetermined. These data originate in a study of neoadjuvant nivolumab and ipilimumab in lung cancer. In the study overall: Patients got nivolumab 3 mg/kg on days 1, 15 and 29; combination added ipilimumab 1 mg/kg day 1. Study-level points and caveats: From pretherapy to surgery, tumor richness and clonality rose with dual therapy. TCR sequencing covered a small number of samples.

Libraries were prepared by immunoSEQ multiplex PCR; TCRdb keeps only in-frame clonotypes and omits some of them. This table holds over 20,000 clones, approximately 85% found once. This CDR3 is 15 amino acids long. Trimming removed 0 bases from V and 3 bases from J, with 12 bases in between. CDR1 LNHNV and CDR2 YYDKDF come from the germline V gene (reference sequence). The origin of this receptor is an adult with non-small cell lung cancer. The chain is built from TRBV15 and TRBJ2-7; D is perhaps TRBD1 (6 bases). The starting material was tumor tissue, obtained after neoadjuvant nivolumab, alone or with ipilimumab, at or shortly before surgery. The CDR3 DNA reads TGTGCCACCAGCAGAGAGGGGAACAGGGTCTACGAGCAGTACTTC. This codes for CATSREGNRVYEQYF.